One and the same sample provided the 2 T cell receptor beta chains below, sequenced in a study of blood T cell repertoires in COVID-19. TCRdb's table, derived via immunoSEQ multiplex PCR, lists solely in-frame clones and lacks some. The sample contains 250,000 or so clones, 75% to 85% of which appear only once. Sequencing was done on a sample of peripheral blood. These receptor sequences come from a woman in her 70s with acute or convalescent COVID-19.

The genes are TRBV5-4 and TRBJ1-1; TRBD1 matches 7 bases. With V trimmed by 5 bases and J by 4 bases, 14 bases remained unmatched. The CDR3 is 16 amino acids. CDR1 is SGHNT and CDR2 is YYREEE in the germline V gene (reference sequence). CDR3 sequence: CASRPSPRQGSTEAFF. Here the CDR3 DNA reads TGTGCCAGCAGACCCTCCCCCCGACAGGGTAGCACTGAAGCTTTCTTT.

J is TRBJ2-5 and V is TRBV7-8; 9 bases fit TRBD1. V was clipped by 5 bases and J by 5 bases; unmatched bases: 6. CDR1 is SGHVS, CDR2 FQNEAQ, per germline. This CDR3 has 14 residues. The CDR3 here is CASSKDRGRETQYF. The CDR3 coding sequence is TGTGCCAGCAGCAAGGACAGGGGACGTGAGACCCAGTACTTC.